Listed here is a single TCR beta chain. In its sample, this clonotype was seen many times. Which antigen it targets is not known. Nothing much larger sits one base from this clone, and base qualities are not available. TCR beta CDR3 regions were amplified from RNA transcripts. The TCR CDR3 was subjected to a first round of RT-PCR using the HTBI primer set and the Qiagen OneStep RT-PCR kit. The libraries were constructed in a second round of multiplex PCR and then size-selected and purified. Sequencing of the libraries was done on an Illumina HiSeq2000 using paired-end 100 bp reads. Regarding the original processing steps: Raw data were processed with SOAPnuke, discarding reads with adapters, uncalled bases, mean Phred below 15, or no exact constant-primer or identifier match. High-quality paired reads were merged using COPE v1.2.5, and each unique nucleotide sequence was defined as a clonotype. Clonotypes were aligned to IMGT TRBV, TRBD and TRBJ reference segments using MiTCR v1.1. Analysis was restricted to V-J combinations with a frequency above 0.0001, which covered over 98% of repertoires. The TCS score was defined as F50 (clonal expansion) divided by E x V (chaos), with BLOSUM62-based TCRdist calculated between CDR3 peptides within each V-J. Welch's t-statistics and random forest reduced around 510 V-J features to roughly 13, which were used in a naive Bayes classifier (R e1071). In-frame beta chains were kept once TCRdb had trimmed the public reads at Q25 with fastp and called clones with MiXCR. Every CDR3 protein is listed once, alongside the most common genes and DNA of its rows. The V and J calls here are based on TCRdb, not the publication. The sample contains fewer than 300,000 distinct CDR3 sequences, under 30% of them found a single time. Clones ranked in the top ten supply 20% to 30% of the sample.

This sample was taken from a study of T cells in Graves' hyperthyroidism and ophthalmopathy (dated by TCRdb to between 2018 and 2020). The study in broad terms: Peripheral blood samples were taken at initial diagnosis, before any treatment was given. To identify TCR V-J signatures that set the groups apart, the researchers used a discovery cohort of 90 to 100 patients, made up of roughly 45 with Graves' ophthalmopathy and 57 with stable Graves' hyperthyroidism. Whether ophthalmopathy could be predicted prospectively was tested in an independent validation cohort made up of approximately 19 hyperthyroidism patients plus 17 patients who later progressed to ophthalmopathy. For training and testing, the roughly 93 patients in the discovery cohort were randomly divided in a 7:3 ratio. In more than five Graves' hyperthyroidism patients, the study also compared T-cell repertoires from thyroid tissue with T-cell repertoires from blood. After sampling, hyperthyroidism patients received methimazole starting at 30 mg daily, and ophthalmopathy patients received high-dose intravenous methylprednisolone. The paper reports TCR Vbeta CDR3 sequencing of approximately 130 peripheral blood samples: over 40 ophthalmopathy, under 85 hyperthyroidism and around 17 progressor patients.

Findings and caveats that apply to the study as a whole: In validation, the model predicted progression to ophthalmopathy a median of about 5.9 months before onset, with about 71% sensitivity and about 72% specificity. A model built on a 13 V-J signature distinguished ophthalmopathy from stable hyperthyroidism, reaching roughly 88% sensitivity and under 84% specificity in cross-validation and 80%/75% in testing. Most expanded thyroid clonotypes (frequency above 0.001) were also detected in blood, a finding suggesting that blood repertoires may reflect thyroid immune responses. Sample size was not statistically predetermined, and investigators were not blinded to group allocation.

Hyperthyroidism patients were newly diagnosed, with disease duration under 2 months, and aged 18 to 65 years. Exclusion was applied to patients with uncontrolled infections, other autoimmune diseases, pregnancy or lactation. Diagnoses were established on the basis of clinical symptoms, serum thyroxine and TRAb, thyroid ultrasound, and orbital computed tomography. For progressor patients, blood was drawn at the first diagnosis of hyperthyroidism, before any ophthalmopathy symptoms had appeared. Ficoll-Paque density gradient centrifugation was used to isolate PBMCs from around 10 ml of fresh peripheral blood. Progressor patients were defined as those initially diagnosed with Graves' hyperthyroidism in whom ophthalmopathy developed during follow-up. Total RNA was extracted with Trizol reagent, and quality was checked on an Agilent 2100 Bioanalyzer. This clonotype was obtained from a man aged 35 to 55 with Graves' hyperthyroidism that later progressed to Graves' ophthalmopathy. What was sequenced was blood.

The CDR3 has the sequence CAISFGPQETQYF. The DNA sequence is as follows: TGTGCCATCAGTTTTGGACCCCAAGAGACCCAGTACTTC. This receptor chain uses TRBV10-3 and TRBJ2-5, with the D gene call left open. CDR1 and CDR2, looked up from the germline V gene, are ENHRY and SYGVKD. The CDR3 holds 13 amino acids from the cysteine to the phenylalanine. The entry retains the CDR3 DNA only, 39 bases that are in frame from base 1. The trim is 5 bases for V and 1 base for J, with a gap of 8 bases between the germline ends.